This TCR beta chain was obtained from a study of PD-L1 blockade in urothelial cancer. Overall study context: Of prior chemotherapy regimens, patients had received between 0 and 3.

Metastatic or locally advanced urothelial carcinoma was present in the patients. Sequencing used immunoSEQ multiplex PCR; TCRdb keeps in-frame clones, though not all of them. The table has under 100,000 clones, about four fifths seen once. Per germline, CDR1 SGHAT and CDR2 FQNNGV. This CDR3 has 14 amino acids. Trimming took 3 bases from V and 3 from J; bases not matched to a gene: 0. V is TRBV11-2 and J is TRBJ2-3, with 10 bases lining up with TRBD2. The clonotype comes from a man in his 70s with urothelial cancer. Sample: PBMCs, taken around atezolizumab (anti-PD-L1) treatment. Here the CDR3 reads CASSFSGGTDTQYF. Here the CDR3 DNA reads TGTGCCAGCAGCTTTAGCGGGGGGACAGATACGCAGTATTTT.